One sample yielded the 30 T cell receptor beta chains listed below, sequenced in a study of cytomegalovirus exposure and HLA in healthy donors. Generated by immunoSEQ multiplex PCR, the TCRdb table keeps only in-frame clones and is missing some. The top ten hold approximately 2.2% of the sample, which has some 84,000 clones, just over 90% seen once. The source material was PBMCs. The receptors stem from a man aged 30 to 39 in good health and CMV-seronegative.

This clone has only a few counts. The chain combines TRBV7-3 with TRBJ2-7, with D tentatively TRBD2 (6 bases). Germline V lookup: CDR1 SGHTA, CDR2 FQGTGA. The CDR3 is 14 residues long. Trimming cost V 2 bases and J 5 bases, with 13 bases left between them. CDR3 sequence reads: CASSLYGSSDEQYF. The DNA for the CDR3 is TGTGCCAGCAGCTTATACGGGAGTAGCGACGAGCAGTACTTC.

This rearrangement joins TRBV29-1 to TRBJ2-4, with unresolved D. The CDR3 sequence is 15 residues long. Germline loops: CDR1 SQVTM, CDR2 ANQGSEA. Trimming shortened V by 5 bases and J by 5 bases, and 19 bases separated the two germline ends. CDR3 amino acids: CSVFAPGRPENIQYF. CDR3 bases: TGCAGCGTTTTCGCCCCGGGTAGACCGGAAAACATTCAGTACTTC.

This chain uses TRBV5-1 with TRBJ2-7; 8 nucleotides match TRBD2. The V gene end was trimmed by 0 bases and the J gene end by 5 bases; junction bases not matched to a gene: 7. Germline CDR1 is SGHRS and CDR2 is YFSETQ. The CDR3 consists of 15 residues. CDR3 DNA: TGCGCCAGCAGCTTGGTCGGGGGGGGCCTAAACGAGCAGTACTTC. Its translation: CASSLVGGGLNEQYF.

This sequence joins TRBV11-2 and TRBJ2-1; TRBD2 matches 15 bases. Unmatched junction bases numbered 12, after V lost 0 bases and J lost 9 bases. Germline values: CDR1 SGHAT, CDR2 FQNNGV. The CDR3 has 19 amino acids. The CDR3 protein is CASSLEGFRRTSGRAEQFF. DNA for the CDR3: TGTGCCAGCAGCTTAGAAGGTTTTCGACGGACTAGCGGGAGGGCTGAGCAGTTCTTC. Full variable domain (rest looked up from reference TRBV11-2 and TRBJ2-1): EAGVAQSPRYKIIEKRQSVAFWCNPISGHATLYWYQQILGQGPKLLIQFQNNGVVDDSQLPKDRFSAERLKGVDSTLKIQPAKLEDSAVYLCASSLEGFRRTSGRAEQFFGPGTRLTVL.

V is TRBV7-6 and J is TRBJ1-1, with TRBD1 matching over 7 bases. Germline values: CDR1 SGHVS, CDR2 FNYEAQ. The length of the CDR3 is 16 residues. The V segment lost 5 bases and the J segment 1 base; nucleotides outside the gene matches: 10. CDR3 nucleotide sequence: TGTGCCAGCAGCGACTACGGGGACAGACCGAACACTGAAGCTTTCTTT. Its translation is CASSDYGDRPNTEAFF. Full variable domain (remainder filled in from reference TRBV7-6 and TRBJ1-1): GAGVSQSPRYKVTKRGQDVALRCDPISGHVSLYWYRQALGQGPEFLTYFNYEAQQDKSGLPNDRFSAERPEGSISTLTIQRTEQRDSAMYRCASSDYGDRPNTEAFFGQGTRLTVV.

The CDR3 is CASSLNYAGTLYNEQFF. CDR3 DNA: TGTGCCAGCAGTCTCAACTATGCGGGGACGCTCTACAATGAGCAGTTCTTC. This rearrangement joins TRBV7-6 to TRBJ2-1, with D maybe TRBD2 (6 bases). The CDR3 loop spans 17 amino acids. Trimming took off 6 bases at V and 3 bases at J, with 21 bases between the two ends. From germline, CDR1 is SGHVS and CDR2 FNYEAQ.

This rearrangement joins TRBV2 to TRBJ2-3; D gene unclear. The CDR3 runs 13 residues. CDR1 SNHLY and CDR2 FYNNEI come from the germline V gene. V was shortened by 2 bases and J by 2 bases, with 5 bases between the two germline ends. In DNA, the CDR3 is TGTGCCAGCAGTGAACAGATCACAGATACGCAGTATTTT. It codes for CASSEQITDTQYF.

The chain uses TRBV7-8 and TRBJ1-6, with a possible D match to TRBD1 (5 bases). The V gene's germline CDR1 is SGHVS and CDR2 FQNEAQ. The CDR3 has 17 amino acids. Trimming left V 5 bases short and J 2 bases short, with 16 bases between. DNA for the CDR3: TGTGCCAGCAGCCCCCGGGAGGGGAGGACCTATAATTCACCCCTCCACTTT. Its protein is CASSPREGRTYNSPLHF.

V usage is TRBV29-1 and J usage is TRBJ2-7; 7 positions agree with TRBD1. The germline V gene encodes CDR1 SQVTM and CDR2 ANQGSEA. This CDR3 has 17 amino acids. The ends lost 5 bases at V and 2 bases at J; junction bases unmatched: 18. The CDR3 reads CSVSWVTGRISTYEQYF. In DNA, the CDR3 is TGCAGCGTTTCATGGGTGACAGGGCGAATTTCAACCTACGAGCAGTACTTC.

This clone was seen once. The chain uses TRBV6-6 and TRBJ1-5; TRBD1 is a possible D gene (5 bases). Germline V gene data show CDR1 as MNHNY and CDR2 as SVGAGI (reference sequence). Trimming removed 6 bases from V and 3 bases from J, with 12 bases in between. This CDR3 comprises 14 residues. Here the CDR3 DNA reads TGTGCCAGCAGGTCGTCGGGGGACAATCAGCCCCAGCATTTT. Amino acids: CASRSSGDNQPQHF.

This chain links TRBV28 with TRBJ2-7, with TRBD1 as a possible D gene (5 bases). This CDR3 has 14 residues. Trimming left V 1 base short and J 7 bases short, with 14 bases between. Germline CDR1 reads MDHEN; CDR2 reads SYDVKM. In DNA, the CDR3 is TGTGCCAGCAGTTTATTTGGGGCAGTGCGGGAGCAGTACTTC. This encodes CASSLFGAVREQYF. Using reference TRBV28 and TRBJ2-7 for the parts outside the CDR3, the full variable domain is DVKVTQSSRYLVKRTGEKVFLECVQDMDHENMFWYRQDPGLGLRLIYFSYDVKMKEKGDIPEGYSVSREKKERFSLILESASTNQTSMYLCASSLFGAVREQYFGPGTRLTVT.

This clone has more than one count but fewer than ten. The chain has TRBV6-1 and TRBJ2-1, with 9 bases fitting TRBD2. With V trimmed by 4 bases and J by 0 bases, 1 base remained unmatched. This CDR3 has 15 residues. Germline CDR1 MNHNS, CDR2 SASEGT. CDR3 bases: TGTGCCAGCAGTGTTAGCGGGGGCTCCTACAATGAGCAGTTCTTC. Its protein is CASSVSGGSYNEQFF.

This clone showed up just once. The chain recombines TRBV6-5 with TRBJ1-5, with 10 bases identical to TRBD1. The length of the CDR3 is 14 residues. The ends lost 2 bases at V and 6 bases at J; junction bases unmatched: 1. Germline CDR1 is MNHEY and CDR2 is SVGAGI. CDR3 sequence reads: CASSYGQGVQPQHF. The CDR3 nucleotides read TGTGCCAGCAGTTACGGACAGGGGGTTCAGCCCCAGCATTTT.

The chain has TRBV4-2 and TRBJ2-5; 14 bases are a match to TRBD2. The germline V gene encodes CDR1 LGHNA and CDR2 YNFKEQ. The J segment lost 5 bases and the V segment lost 3 bases, leaving 5 bases of the junction unmatched. The CDR3 runs 16 residues. In DNA, the CDR3 is TGTGCCAGCAGCCAGGGACTAGCGGGAGTAGTTGAGACCCAGTACTTC. Amino acids: CASSQGLAGVVETQYF.

The rearrangement uses TRBV10-2 and TRBJ1-2; D is undetermined. Trimming removed 10 bases from V and 6 bases from J, with 15 bases in between. CDR3 length: 12 residues. From germline, CDR1 is WSHSY and CDR2 SAAADI. The CDR3 reads CATLRGNDGYTF. In DNA form, the CDR3 reads TGCGCCACCCTACGGGGTAATGATGGCTACACCTTC.

V gene TRBV7-2 combines with J gene TRBJ2-7; TRBD1 might be the D (6 bases). This CDR3 contains 15 residues. The V gene's germline CDR1 is SGHTA and CDR2 FQGNSA. Deletions cut 5 bases from V and 7 bases from J, with 21 bases between. The CDR3 coding sequence is TGTGCCAGCAGCGGATCTGGGGGCCGGGCCGGGGAGCAGTACTTC. Residues: CASSGSGGRAGEQYF.

The chain links TRBV30 to TRBJ1-5; D remains ambiguous. Trimming removed 2 bases at V and 4 bases at J, with 12 bases between. Germline-derived CDR1 and CDR2 are GTSNPN and SVGIG (reference sequence). The CDR3 runs to 14 residues. The CDR3 reads CAWSLGSSNQPQHF. CDR3 DNA sequence: TGTGCCTGGAGTCTAGGAAGCAGTAATCAGCCCCAGCATTTT. The full variable domain, its missing parts supplied by reference TRBV30 and TRBJ1-5, is SQTIHQWPATLVQPVGSPLSLECTVEGTSNPNLYWYRQAAGRGLQLLFYSVGIGQISSEVPQNLSASRPQDRQFILSSKKLLLSDSGFYLCAWSLGSSNQPQHFGDGTRLSIL.

The chain employs TRBV19 and TRBJ2-6; D remains ambiguous. The CDR3 loop spans 15 amino acids. V was pared by 6 bases and J by 0 bases, with 9 bases between. CDR1 LNHDA and CDR2 SQIVND come from the germline V gene (reference sequence). Here the CDR3 reads CASSRRTSGANVLTF. As DNA, the CDR3 is TGTGCCAGTAGCAGGCGAACCTCTGGGGCCAACGTCCTGACTTTC.

The V gene is TRBV7-6, the J gene TRBJ2-1; D perhaps matches TRBD1 (6 bases). The germline V and J ends were trimmed by 5 bases and 10 bases, with 18 bases remaining between them. There are 14 residues in the CDR3. The V gene's germline CDR1 is SGHVS and CDR2 FNYEAQ. CDR3 loop: CASSPQGTPTEQFF. The CDR3 DNA sequence: TGTGCCAGCAGCCCACAAGGGACACCCACAGAGCAGTTCTTC.

The chain uses TRBV11-2 and TRBJ2-1; 16 bases fit TRBD2. The CDR3 is made up of 19 amino acids. The germline V gene has CDR1 SGHAT and CDR2 FQNNGV. V dropped 4 bases and J dropped 2; count of bases not matched to a gene: 8. The CDR3 bases are TGTGCCAGCAGCTGGGGACTAGCGGGAGGGCCTGGGACCTACAATGAGCAGTTCTTC. It encodes CASSWGLAGGPGTYNEQFF.

This chain joins TRBV9 and TRBJ2-5; TRBD1 might be the D (6 bases). CDR3 size: 13 residues. From germline, CDR1 is SGDLS and CDR2 YYNGEE. Trimming shortened V by 3 bases and J by 4 bases, and 10 bases separated the two germline ends. CDR3 region: CASSEGHRETQYF. Written as DNA, the CDR3 is TGTGCCAGCAGCGAGGGACACCGAGAGACCCAGTACTTC.

The rearrangement uses TRBV5-4 and TRBJ2-7; 11 bases agree with TRBD2. The CDR3 runs to 14 residues. Germline assignment: CDR1 SGHNT and CDR2 YYREEE (reference sequence). Unmatched junction bases numbered 3, after V lost 1 base and J lost 6 bases. The DNA of the CDR3 is TGTGCCAGCAGCTTGCTTAGCGGGAGGGGCGAGCAGTACTTC. Translated: CASSLLSGRGEQYF.

The chain is built from TRBV15 and TRBJ1-6, with 7 bases matching TRBD1. There are 15 residues in the CDR3. V lost 0 bases and J lost 7; bases outside the gene matches: 3. CDR1 is LNHNV and CDR2 is YYDKDF in the germline V gene (reference sequence). CDR3 in amino acids: CATSREDRVNSPLHF. CDR3 bases: TGTGCCACCAGCAGAGAAGACAGGGTCAATTCACCCCTCCACTTT.

The chain joins TRBV11-2 to TRBJ2-3, with D possibly TRBD1 on 6 matching bases. Germline CDR1 and CDR2: SGHAT and FQNNGV. Trimming cost V 0 bases and J 3 bases, with 10 bases left between them. The CDR3 runs 15 residues. CDR3 residues: CASSLEGASTDTQYF. DNA for the CDR3: TGTGCCAGCAGCTTAGAGGGGGCGTCAACAGATACGCAGTATTTT.

The gene calls are TRBV4-1 and TRBJ2-3; 14 nucleotides agree with TRBD2. CDR3 length: 16 residues. V shed 4 bases and J 6 bases; nucleotides not matched to a gene: 6. Germline CDR1 is MGHRA and CDR2 is YSYEKL. The CDR3 loop reads CASSLGLAGAMDTQYF. In DNA form, the CDR3 reads TGCGCCAGCAGCCTGGGACTAGCGGGAGCTATGGATACGCAGTATTTT.

V usage is TRBV6-5 and J usage is TRBJ1-2; D is ambiguous. Germline-derived CDR1 and CDR2 are MNHEY and SVGAGI. V lost 0 bases, J lost 4 bases, and 12 bases lay in between. The length of the CDR3 is 15 residues. The CDR3 spells CASSYSAVERYGYTF. The CDR3 DNA follows: TGTGCCAGCAGTTACTCAGCGGTTGAGCGCTATGGCTACACCTTC.

The chain recombines TRBV6-1 with TRBJ1-1, with TRBD1 as a possible D gene (6 bases). Trimming shortened V by 6 bases and J by 7 bases, and 12 bases separated the two germline ends. Germline V gene lookup returns CDR1 MNHNS and CDR2 SASEGT. CDR3 size: 12 residues. The CDR3 reads CASSEYRVEAFF. The CDR3 DNA sequence: TGTGCCAGCAGCGAATACAGGGTTGAAGCTTTCTTT.

This clone was recorded once. The chain has TRBV5-4 and TRBJ1-2; TRBD1 might be the D (5 bases). V shed 6 bases and J shed 7 bases, with 25 bases lying between them. This CDR3 is 16 amino acids long. Per germline, CDR1 SGHNT and CDR2 YYREEE (reference sequence). CDR3 DNA sequence: TGTGCCAGCACTACCCGCGAGGGAGGTGAGGGGTTTGGCTACACCTTC. Translation gives CASTTREGGEGFGYTF.

The J gene is TRBJ2-3, the V gene TRBV27; 10 nucleotides match TRBD2. Germline V lookup: CDR1 MNHEY, CDR2 SMNVEV (reference sequence). This CDR3 contains 16 residues. V lost 7 bases, J lost 4 bases, and 11 bases stayed unmatched. As DNA, the CDR3 is TGTGCCAGCACATTCTATAGCGGGGGGAGGGCAGATACGCAGTATTTT. Translating it yields CASTFYSGGRADTQYF.

The chain links TRBV2 to TRBJ1-5, with 7 nucleotides matching TRBD1. Germline V gives CDR1 SNHLY, CDR2 FYNNEI. Trimming removed 6 bases from V and 1 base from J; junction bases left unmatched: 6. The CDR3 is 15 residues long. The CDR3 DNA follows: TGTGCCAGCAGGTCCCGGGACAGCAGCAATCAGCCCCAGCATTTT. Its translation: CASRSRDSSNQPQHF.